These T cell receptor beta chains were read from a single sample in a study of blood T cell repertoires in COVID-19. Sequencing was performed with immunoSEQ multiplex PCR; in TCRdb, only in-frame clones are kept and a portion is missing. The table includes 310,000 or so clones, approximately 88% detected once. What was sequenced was PBMCs or T cells enriched from blood (not recorded which). These receptors were obtained from a woman aged 18-29 years who had recovered from COVID-19. The CDR3 runs from the conserved cysteine through the conserved F or W. A D gene is named only where the DNA matches it firmly. Clone size is not always given. Where it is, it says once, few, many or a class for expanded clones.

D gene: TRBD1; J gene: TRBJ1-2; V gene: TRBV16; CDR3 length: 16; clone size: NA; CDR3 DNA: TGTGCCAGCAGCCAACAGGGATCAGGGGGCCAGTTTGGCTACACCTTC; CDR3 protein: CASSQQGSGGQFGYTF
D gene: NA; J gene: TRBJ1-5; V gene: TRBV7-2; CDR3 length: 16; clone size: NA; CDR3 DNA: TGTGCCAGCAGCTACGAACAGGGATTTTACAATCAGCCCCAGCATTTT; CDR3 protein: CASSYEQGFYNQPQHF
D gene: NA; J gene: TRBJ2-7; V gene: TRBV19; CDR3 length: 13; clone size: NA; CDR3 DNA: TGTGCCAGTAGTATGGGGGGGCCCTACGAGCAGTACTTC; CDR3 protein: CASSMGGPYEQYF
D gene: NA; J gene: TRBJ2-1; V gene: TRBV19; CDR3 length: 15; clone size: NA; CDR3 DNA: TGTGCCAGTAGAACCCGGGATCCGTCCTACAATGAGCAGTTCTTC; CDR3 protein: CASRTRDPSYNEQFF
D gene: NA; J gene: TRBJ1-5; V gene: TRBV6-6; CDR3 length: 15; clone size: NA; CDR3 DNA: TGTGCCAGCAGTCGGACACTGGGTAGCAATCAGCCCCAGCATTTT; CDR3 protein: CASSRTLGSNQPQHF
D gene: TRBD1; J gene: TRBJ1-1; V gene: TRBV9; CDR3 length: 15; clone size: NA; CDR3 DNA: TGTGCCAGCAGCGTATTACAAAGGGGGGACAGTGAAGCTTTCTTT; CDR3 protein: CASSVLQRGDSEAFF
D gene: NA; J gene: TRBJ1-1; V gene: TRBV29-1; CDR3 length: 14; clone size: NA; CDR3 DNA: TGCAGCGTTGAACACCGGGGTGGGAACACTGAAGCTTTCTTT; CDR3 protein: CSVEHRGGNTEAFF
D gene: NA; J gene: TRBJ2-1; V gene: TRBV11-2; CDR3 length: 13; clone size: NA; CDR3 DNA: TGTGCCACCCGACAGTTTACCTACAATGAGCAGTTCTTC; CDR3 protein: CATRQFTYNEQFF
D gene: NA; J gene: TRBJ2-7; V gene: TRBV19; CDR3 length: 15; clone size: NA; CDR3 DNA: TGTGCCAGTAGGCCCCTCCGGGGCGGGGCCCACGAGCAGTACTTC; CDR3 protein: CASRPLRGGAHEQYF
D gene: NA; J gene: TRBJ1-1; V gene: TRBV19; CDR3 length: 13; clone size: NA; CDR3 DNA: TGTGCCAGTAGTAGGACATGGAACACTGAAGCTTTCTTT; CDR3 protein: CASSRTWNTEAFF
D gene: TRBD2; J gene: TRBJ2-2; V gene: TRBV5-4; CDR3 length: 17; clone size: NA; CDR3 DNA: TGTGCCAGCAGCTTGGCCGGCCTAGCGGATAACACCGGGGAGCTGTTTTTT; CDR3 protein: CASSLAGLADNTGELFF
D gene: NA; J gene: TRBJ1-2; V gene: TRBV2; CDR3 length: 12; clone size: NA; CDR3 DNA: TGTGCCAGCAGTGAAGGGCACTATGGCTACACCTTC; CDR3 protein: CASSEGHYGYTF
D gene: TRBD2; J gene: TRBJ2-1; V gene: TRBV7-8; CDR3 length: 16; clone size: NA; CDR3 DNA: TGTGCCAGCAGCTTCGATCTAGCGGGAACAGGAGATGAGCAGTTCTTC; CDR3 protein: CASSFDLAGTGDEQFF
D gene: NA; J gene: TRBJ2-2; V gene: TRBV4-1; CDR3 length: 16; clone size: NA; CDR3 DNA: TGCGCCAGCAGCCCAGAGACAGGACGGGCCTACGGGGAGCTGTTTTTT; CDR3 protein: CASSPETGRAYGELFF
D gene: NA; J gene: TRBJ2-1; V gene: TRBV29-1; CDR3 length: 13; clone size: NA; CDR3 DNA: TGCAGCGTTGTGATTGGGAGTCCCAATGAGCAGTTCTTC; CDR3 protein: CSVVIGSPNEQFF
D gene: TRBD1; J gene: TRBJ1-3; V gene: TRBV12-5; CDR3 length: 18; clone size: NA; CDR3 DNA: TGTGCTAGTGGTTTGGTCAGACAGGGGGCGCTTTATGGAAACACCATATATTTT; CDR3 protein: CASGLVRQGALYGNTIYF
D gene: NA; J gene: TRBJ2-5; V gene: TRBV12-5; CDR3 length: 15; clone size: NA; CDR3 DNA: TGTGCTAGTGGTCCAGGGAAAACCTTAACAGAGACCCAGTACTTC; CDR3 protein: CASGPGKTLTETQYF
D gene: TRBD1; J gene: TRBJ1-6; V gene: TRBV28; CDR3 length: 15; clone size: NA; CDR3 DNA: TGTGCCAGCTGGGACGGACAGGCTAAAGGGTCACCCCTCCACTTT; CDR3 protein: CASWDGQAKGSPLHF
D gene: NA; J gene: TRBJ1-4; V gene: TRBV25-1; CDR3 length: 17; clone size: few; CDR3 DNA: TGTGCCAGCAGCCCTCGGGGGGGGCCTTCAACTAATGAAAAACTGTTTTTT; CDR3 protein: CASSPRGGPSTNEKLFF
D gene: TRBD2; J gene: TRBJ2-3; V gene: TRBV7-3; CDR3 length: 15; clone size: NA; CDR3 DNA: TGTGCCAGCAGGTTTAGCGGGACCAGCACAGATACGCAGTATTTT; CDR3 protein: CASRFSGTSTDTQYF
D gene: TRBD2; J gene: TRBJ2-7; V gene: TRBV4-3; CDR3 length: 18; clone size: NA; CDR3 DNA: TGCGCCAGCAGCCAAGTACTCTCAACAACTAGCGGCTCCTACGAGCAGTACTTC; CDR3 protein: CASSQVLSTTSGSYEQYF
D gene: NA; J gene: TRBJ2-1; V gene: TRBV10-3; CDR3 length: 16; clone size: once; CDR3 DNA: TGTGCCATCAGTGATTGGCGGGGGCACTCCTACAATGAGCAGTTCTTC; CDR3 protein: CAISDWRGHSYNEQFF
D gene: NA; J gene: TRBJ2-5; V gene: TRBV14; CDR3 length: 14; clone size: NA; CDR3 DNA: TGTGCCAGCAGCCAATTTTCAGGGGAAAGGACCCAGTACTTC; CDR3 protein: CASSQFSGERTQYF
D gene: NA; J gene: TRBJ1-2; V gene: TRBV4-3; CDR3 length: 15; clone size: NA; CDR3 DNA: TGCGCCAGCAATTTCGTGAGAGGGTCCCTCTATGGCTACACCTTC; CDR3 protein: CASNFVRGSLYGYTF
D gene: TRBD2; J gene: TRBJ2-7; V gene: TRBV4-3; CDR3 length: 16; clone size: once; CDR3 DNA: TGCGCCAGCAGCCAAGAGCTAGCGGGGGACTCCTACGAGCAGTACTTC; CDR3 protein: CASSQELAGDSYEQYF
D gene: TRBD1; J gene: TRBJ1-1; V gene: TRBV19; CDR3 length: 15; clone size: NA; CDR3 DNA: TGTGCCAGTAGTACACCCGGGACAGGAGATCCAAGGGCTTTCTTT; CDR3 protein: CASSTPGTGDPRAFF
D gene: TRBD1; J gene: TRBJ2-2; V gene: TRBV15; CDR3 length: 14; clone size: NA; CDR3 DNA: TGTGCCACCAGCTCTCAGGGGGCGGCCGGGGAGCTGTTTTTT; CDR3 protein: CATSSQGAAGELFF
D gene: TRBD1; J gene: TRBJ1-1; V gene: TRBV7-3; CDR3 length: 13; clone size: NA; CDR3 DNA: TGTGCCAGCCGACAGGGCCCGAACACTGAAGCTTTCTTT; CDR3 protein: CASRQGPNTEAFF
D gene: TRBD1; J gene: TRBJ1-2; V gene: TRBV11-2; CDR3 length: 15; clone size: NA; CDR3 DNA: TGTGCCAGCACCAGGGCCGGGACAGGACAGTCTGGCTACACCTTC; CDR3 protein: CASTRAGTGQSGYTF
D gene: TRBD1; J gene: TRBJ2-7; V gene: TRBV3-1/TRBV3-2; CDR3 length: 14; clone size: once; CDR3 DNA: TGTGCCAGCAGCCACCTCCGGGACAGAGGGGAGCAGTACTTC; CDR3 protein: CASSHLRDRGEQYF
D gene: TRBD2; J gene: TRBJ2-3; V gene: TRBV28; CDR3 length: 16; clone size: NA; CDR3 DNA: TGTGCCAGCAGTCCTCCGGGACTAGCGGATTCAGATACGCAGTATTTT; CDR3 protein: CASSPPGLADSDTQYF
D gene: TRBD2; J gene: TRBJ2-7; V gene: TRBV7-9; CDR3 length: 18; clone size: NA; CDR3 DNA: TGTGCCAGCAGCTTTATATCGGTGTTAGCGGGGGGGACTTACGAGCAGTACTTC; CDR3 protein: CASSFISVLAGGTYEQYF
D gene: TRBD1; J gene: TRBJ1-2; V gene: TRBV7-2; CDR3 length: 15; clone size: NA; CDR3 DNA: TGTGCCAGCAGTAGGTCCGGGACAGCTTTCTATGGCTACACCTTC; CDR3 protein: CASSRSGTAFYGYTF
D gene: NA; J gene: TRBJ1-1; V gene: TRBV6-5; CDR3 length: 14; clone size: NA; CDR3 DNA: TGTGCCAGCAGCAGAGACAACATCAACACTGAAGCTTTCTTT; CDR3 protein: CASSRDNINTEAFF
D gene: NA; J gene: TRBJ1-2; V gene: TRBV7-8; CDR3 length: 16; clone size: NA; CDR3 DNA: TGTGCCAGCAGCCCCAGGACTAGGGATGATCACTATGGCTACACCTTC; CDR3 protein: CASSPRTRDDHYGYTF
D gene: TRBD2; J gene: TRBJ2-5; V gene: TRBV7-2; CDR3 length: 15; clone size: NA; CDR3 DNA: TGTGCCAGCAGCTCTATGGGTAGCGGGGTTGAGACCCAGTACTTC; CDR3 protein: CASSSMGSGVETQYF
D gene: TRBD1; J gene: TRBJ1-2; V gene: TRBV6-1; CDR3 length: 16; clone size: few; CDR3 DNA: TGTGCCAGCAGTGACGGGTCCGGGACAGGGTCTGATGGCTACACCTTC; CDR3 protein: CASSDGSGTGSDGYTF
D gene: NA; J gene: TRBJ2-5; V gene: TRBV18; CDR3 length: 13; clone size: NA; CDR3 DNA: TGTGCCAGCTCCCCGGTACCCCAAGAGACCCAGTACTTC; CDR3 protein: CASSPVPQETQYF
D gene: TRBD1; J gene: TRBJ2-5; V gene: TRBV19; CDR3 length: 13; clone size: NA; CDR3 DNA: TGTGCCAGTAGTATCTGGACAGGGGAGACCCAGTACTTC; CDR3 protein: CASSIWTGETQYF
D gene: NA; J gene: TRBJ2-5; V gene: TRBV9; CDR3 length: 10; clone size: NA; CDR3 DNA: TGTGCCAGCAGCCTCCGGGGCCAGTACTTC; CDR3 protein: CASSLRGQYF
D gene: NA; J gene: TRBJ2-7; V gene: TRBV7-2; CDR3 length: 14; clone size: NA; CDR3 DNA: TGTGCCAGCAGCTTAGTTGGGAGGACCTACGAGCAGTACTTC; CDR3 protein: CASSLVGRTYEQYF
D gene: TRBD1; J gene: TRBJ1-2; V gene: TRBV18; CDR3 length: 16; clone size: NA; CDR3 DNA: TGTGCCAGCTCACCCTTAAGTCAACAGGGGGCATATGGCTACACCTTC; CDR3 protein: CASSPLSQQGAYGYTF
D gene: NA; J gene: TRBJ1-2; V gene: TRBV12-3/TRBV12-4; CDR3 length: 13; clone size: NA; CDR3 DNA: TGTGCCAGCAGTTTTAACGGCCCGGGTGGCTACACCTTC; CDR3 protein: CASSFNGPGGYTF
D gene: TRBD2; J gene: TRBJ2-2; V gene: TRBV18; CDR3 length: 16; clone size: NA; CDR3 DNA: TGTGCCAGCTCAATAGTGACTAGCCCCGACACCGGGGAGCTGTTTTTT; CDR3 protein: CASSIVTSPDTGELFF